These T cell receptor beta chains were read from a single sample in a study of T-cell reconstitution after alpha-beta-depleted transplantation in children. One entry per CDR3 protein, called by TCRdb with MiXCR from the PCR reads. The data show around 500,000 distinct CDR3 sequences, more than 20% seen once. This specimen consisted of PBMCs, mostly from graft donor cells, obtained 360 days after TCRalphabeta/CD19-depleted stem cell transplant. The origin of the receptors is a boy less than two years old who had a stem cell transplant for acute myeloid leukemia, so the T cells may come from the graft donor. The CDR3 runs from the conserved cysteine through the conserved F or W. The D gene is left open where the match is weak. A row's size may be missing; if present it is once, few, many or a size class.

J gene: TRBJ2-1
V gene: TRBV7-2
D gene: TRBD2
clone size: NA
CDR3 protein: CASSPRGGAGPNNEQFF
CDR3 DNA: TGTGCCAGCAGCCCTCGGGGGGGGGCCGGACCTAACAATGAGCAGTTCTTC

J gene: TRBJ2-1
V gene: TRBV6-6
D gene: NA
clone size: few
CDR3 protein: CASRLLAHEQFF
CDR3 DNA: TGTGCCAGCAGGTTATTAGCGCATGAGCAGTTCTTC

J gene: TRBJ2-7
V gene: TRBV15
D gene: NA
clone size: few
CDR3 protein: CATSSVPGTGQEWVEQYF
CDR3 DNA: TGTGCCACCAGCAGTGTGCCCGGGACGGGTCAGGAGTGGGTAGAGCAGTACTTC

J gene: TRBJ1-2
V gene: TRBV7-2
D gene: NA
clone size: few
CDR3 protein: CASSSSRHGYTF
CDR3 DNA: TGTGCCAGCAGTTCTTCCAGGCATGGCTACACCTTC

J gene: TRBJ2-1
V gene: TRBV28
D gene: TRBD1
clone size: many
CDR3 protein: CASSVTGGSTYNEQFF
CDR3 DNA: TGTGCCAGCAGTGTGACAGGGGGAAGCACCTACAATGAGCAGTTCTTC

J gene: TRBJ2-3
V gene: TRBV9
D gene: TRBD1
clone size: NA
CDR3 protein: CASSFPDRPSTDTQYF
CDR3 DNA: TGTGCCAGCAGCTTCCCGGACAGGCCTAGCACAGATACGCAGTATTTT

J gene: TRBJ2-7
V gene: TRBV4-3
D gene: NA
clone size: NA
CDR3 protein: CASSQDPGQDDEQYF
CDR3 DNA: TGCGCCAGCAGCCAAGATCCGGGACAAGACGACGAGCAGTACTTC

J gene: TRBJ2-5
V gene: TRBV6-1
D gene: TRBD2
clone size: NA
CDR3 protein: CASSRLAWETQYF
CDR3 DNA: TGTGCCAGCAGTCGACTAGCGTGGGAGACCCAGTACTTC

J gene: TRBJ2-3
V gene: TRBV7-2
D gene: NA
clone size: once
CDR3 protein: CASSPRSGRATDTQYF
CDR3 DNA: TGTGCCAGCAGCCCCAGGAGTGGCAGGGCCACAGATACGCAGTATTTT

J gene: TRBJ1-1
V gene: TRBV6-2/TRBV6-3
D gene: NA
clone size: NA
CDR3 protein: CASSYEAEAFF
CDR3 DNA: TGTGCCAGCAGTTACGAGGCTGAAGCTTTCTTT

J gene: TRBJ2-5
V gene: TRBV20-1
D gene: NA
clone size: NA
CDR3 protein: CSARDGAGSETQYF
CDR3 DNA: TGCAGTGCTAGAGATGGGGCAGGAAGCGAGACCCAGTACTTC

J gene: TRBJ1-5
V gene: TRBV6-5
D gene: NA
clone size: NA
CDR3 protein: CASSSLRGANQPQHF
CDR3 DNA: TGTGCCAGCAGTTCCCTACGGGGGGCCAATCAGCCCCAGCATTTT

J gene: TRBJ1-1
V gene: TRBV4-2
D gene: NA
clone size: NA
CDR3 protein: CASSQGPFRDGTEAFF
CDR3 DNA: TGTGCCAGCAGCCAAGGTCCTTTCCGGGACGGCACTGAAGCTTTCTTT

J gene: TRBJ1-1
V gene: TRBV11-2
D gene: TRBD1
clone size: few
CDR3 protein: CASSLDRQGWGTEAFF
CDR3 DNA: TGTGCCAGCAGCTTAGATCGACAGGGGTGGGGGACTGAAGCTTTCTTT

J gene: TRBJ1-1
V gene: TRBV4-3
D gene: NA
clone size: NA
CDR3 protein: CASSQLFVSRNTEAFF
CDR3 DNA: TGCGCCAGCAGCCAATTGTTCGTTTCGAGGAACACTGAAGCTTTCTTT

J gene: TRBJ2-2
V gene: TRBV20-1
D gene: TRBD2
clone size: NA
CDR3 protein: CSARARTSGAPQIALANTGELFF
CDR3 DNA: TGCAGTGCTAGAGCCAGGACTAGCGGGGCCCCTCAGATAGCCCTCGCGAACACCGGGGAGCTGTTTTTT

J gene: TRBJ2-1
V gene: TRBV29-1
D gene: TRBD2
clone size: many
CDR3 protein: CSVEDRASGGDLHGNEQFF
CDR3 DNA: TGCAGCGTTGAAGATCGGGCTAGCGGGGGGGACCTACACGGGAATGAGCAGTTCTTC

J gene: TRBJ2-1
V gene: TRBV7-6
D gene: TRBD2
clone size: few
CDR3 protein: CASSSLAGSGNEQFF
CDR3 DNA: TGTGCCAGCAGCTCTCTAGCGGGCTCGGGAAATGAGCAGTTCTTC

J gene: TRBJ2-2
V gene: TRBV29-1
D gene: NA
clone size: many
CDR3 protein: CSVGVMNTGELFF
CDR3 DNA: TGCAGCGTGGGGGTTATGAACACCGGGGAGCTGTTTTTT

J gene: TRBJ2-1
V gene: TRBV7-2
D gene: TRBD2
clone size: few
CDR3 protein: CASSSPGLAGGRNEQFF
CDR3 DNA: TGTGCCAGCAGCTCTCCGGGACTAGCGGGGGGTAGGAATGAGCAGTTCTTC

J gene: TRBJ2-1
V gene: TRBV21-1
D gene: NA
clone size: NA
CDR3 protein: CASSKVGCGGPDNEQFF
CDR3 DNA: TGTGCCAGCAGCAAAGTAGGTTGCGGGGGGCCCGACAATGAGCAGTTCTTC

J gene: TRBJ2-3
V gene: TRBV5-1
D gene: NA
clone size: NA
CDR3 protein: CASSSARGTDTQYF
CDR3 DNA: TGCGCCAGCAGCTCGGCCCGGGGCACAGATACGCAGTATTTT

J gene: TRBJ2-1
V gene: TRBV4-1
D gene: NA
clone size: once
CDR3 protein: CASSQGFPLLEREGDEQFF
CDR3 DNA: TGCGCCAGCAGCCAGGGGTTCCCCCTACTGGAACGAGAGGGAGATGAGCAGTTCTTC

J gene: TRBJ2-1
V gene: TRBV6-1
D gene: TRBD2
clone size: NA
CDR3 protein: CATARGASLNEQFF
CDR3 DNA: TGTGCCACAGCGCGGGGGGCTAGCTTGAATGAGCAGTTCTTC

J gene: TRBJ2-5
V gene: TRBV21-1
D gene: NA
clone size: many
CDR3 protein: CASTSPGQLQETQYF
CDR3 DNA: TGTGCCAGCACCTCCCCCGGACAGTTACAAGAGACCCAGTACTTC

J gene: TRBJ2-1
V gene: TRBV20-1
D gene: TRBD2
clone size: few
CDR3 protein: CSAPSGGLYNEQFF
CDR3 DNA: TGCAGTGCTCCTAGCGGGGGGCTGTACAATGAGCAGTTCTTC

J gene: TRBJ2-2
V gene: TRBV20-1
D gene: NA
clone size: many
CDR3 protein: CSASVGAGELFF
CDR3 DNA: TGCAGTGCTAGCGTCGGGGCCGGGGAGCTGTTTTTT

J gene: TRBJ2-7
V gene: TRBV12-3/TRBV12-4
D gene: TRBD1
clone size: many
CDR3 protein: CASSGTGGLVEQYF
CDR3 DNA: TGTGCCAGCAGCGGGACAGGGGGCCTGGTCGAGCAGTACTTC

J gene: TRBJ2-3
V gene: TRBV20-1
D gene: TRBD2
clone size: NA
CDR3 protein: CSARQASGGTDTQYF
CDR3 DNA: TGCAGTGCTAGGCAGGCTAGCGGGGGCACAGATACGCAGTATTTT

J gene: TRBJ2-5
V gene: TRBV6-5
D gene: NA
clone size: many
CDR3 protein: CASSYSELRQQETQYF
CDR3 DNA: TGTGCCAGCAGTTACTCGGAATTACGGCAGCAAGAGACCCAGTACTTC

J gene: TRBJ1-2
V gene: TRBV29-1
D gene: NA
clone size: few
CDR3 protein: CSVETGDYGYTF
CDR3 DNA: TGCAGCGTTGAAACCGGGGACTATGGCTACACCTTC

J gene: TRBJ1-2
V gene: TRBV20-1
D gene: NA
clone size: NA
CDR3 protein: CSAASAPFSSSYGYTF
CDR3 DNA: TGCAGTGCTGCATCTGCACCTTTTTCCTCAAGCTATGGCTACACCTTC

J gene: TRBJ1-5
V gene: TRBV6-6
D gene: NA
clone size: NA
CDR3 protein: CASGENQPQHF
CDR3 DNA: TGTGCCAGCGGGGAGAATCAGCCCCAGCATTTT

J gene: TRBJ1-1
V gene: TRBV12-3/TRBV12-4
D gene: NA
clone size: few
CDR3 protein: CASSLTPRGTEAFF
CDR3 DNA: TGTGCCAGCAGTCTCACCCCCCGGGGAACCGAAGCTTTCTTT

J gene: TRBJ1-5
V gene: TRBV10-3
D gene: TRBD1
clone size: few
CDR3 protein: CAIIRTGMMPQHF
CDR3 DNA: TGTGCCATCATTAGGACAGGTATGATGCCCCAGCATTTT

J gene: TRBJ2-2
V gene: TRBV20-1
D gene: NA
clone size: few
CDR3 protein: CSARGSGVNTGELFF
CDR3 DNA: TGCAGTGCTAGAGGATCGGGGGTTAACACCGGGGAGCTGTTTTTT

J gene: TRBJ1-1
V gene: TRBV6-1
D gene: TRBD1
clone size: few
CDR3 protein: CASRPDRETEAFF
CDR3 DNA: TGTGCCAGCAGACCAGACAGGGAAACTGAAGCTTTCTTT

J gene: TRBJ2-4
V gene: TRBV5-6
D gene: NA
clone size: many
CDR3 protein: CASSLLSGQTRNIQYF
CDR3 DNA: TGTGCCAGCAGCTTGCTCTCCGGACAGACGAGAAACATTCAGTACTTC

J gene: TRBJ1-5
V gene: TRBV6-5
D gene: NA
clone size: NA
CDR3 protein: CASSYEGEHSNQPQHF
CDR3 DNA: TGTGCCAGCAGTTACGAAGGGGAGCATAGCAATCAGCCCCAGCATTTT

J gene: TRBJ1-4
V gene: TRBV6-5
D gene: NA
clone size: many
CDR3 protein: CASSYSRRGEKLFF
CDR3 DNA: TGTGCCAGCAGTTACTCGCGAAGAGGGGAAAAACTGTTTTTT

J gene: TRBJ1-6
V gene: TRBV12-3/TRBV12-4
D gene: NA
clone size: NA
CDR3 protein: CASSLEGPPLHF
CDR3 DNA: TGTGCCAGCAGTTTAGAAGGTCCACCCCTCCACTTT

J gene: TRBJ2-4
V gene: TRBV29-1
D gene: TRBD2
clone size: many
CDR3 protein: CSVGVAGGPNIQYF
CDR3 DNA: TGCAGCGTTGGGGTAGCGGGGGGTCCAAACATTCAGTACTTC

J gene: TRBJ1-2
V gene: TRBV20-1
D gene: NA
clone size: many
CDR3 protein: CSASNEGILSGYTF
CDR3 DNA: TGCAGTGCTAGTAATGAAGGGATTCTAAGTGGCTACACCTTC

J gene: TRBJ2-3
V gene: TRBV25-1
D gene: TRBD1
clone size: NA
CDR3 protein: CASLPAPSRVPGGDTQYF
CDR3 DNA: TGTGCCAGCCTTCCTGCCCCAAGTAGGGTCCCAGGGGGAGATACGCAGTATTTT

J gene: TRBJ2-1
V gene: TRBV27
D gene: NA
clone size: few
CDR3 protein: CASSRSVWDEQFF
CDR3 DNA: TGTGCCAGCAGTCGTAGTGTGTGGGATGAGCAGTTCTTC

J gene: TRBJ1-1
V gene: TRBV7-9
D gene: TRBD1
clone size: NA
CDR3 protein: CASSGDRPMNTEAFF
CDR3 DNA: TGTGCCAGCAGCGGGGACAGACCAATGAACACTGAAGCTTTCTTT

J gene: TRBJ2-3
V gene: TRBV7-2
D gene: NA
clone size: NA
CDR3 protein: CASSSPRPRTDTQYF
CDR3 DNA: TGTGCCAGCAGCTCCCCGAGGCCGCGCACAGATACGCAGTATTTT

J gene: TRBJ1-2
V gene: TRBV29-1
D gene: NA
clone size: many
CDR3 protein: CSVGPGGYTF
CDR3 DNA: TGCAGCGTCGGCCCAGGGGGCTACACCTTC

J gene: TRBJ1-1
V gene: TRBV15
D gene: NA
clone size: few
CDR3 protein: CATSRDLVNTEAFF
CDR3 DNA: TGTGCCACCAGCAGAGATCTGGTGAACACTGAAGCTTTCTTT

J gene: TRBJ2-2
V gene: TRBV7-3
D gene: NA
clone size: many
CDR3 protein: CASSLGGAGELFF
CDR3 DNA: TGTGCCAGCAGCTTGGGAGGTGCCGGGGAGCTGTTTTTT

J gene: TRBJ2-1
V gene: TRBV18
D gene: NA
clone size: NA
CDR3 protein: CASSPLTGNNEQFF
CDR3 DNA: TGTGCCAGCTCACCATTAACGGGCAACAATGAGCAGTTCTTC

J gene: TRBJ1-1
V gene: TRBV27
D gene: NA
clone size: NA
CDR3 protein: CASSLLTRGGGMNTEAFF
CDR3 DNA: TGTGCCAGCAGTTTGTTAACCAGGGGTGGGGGTATGAACACTGAAGCTTTCTTT

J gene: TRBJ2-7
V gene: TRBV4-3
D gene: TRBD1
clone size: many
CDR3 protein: CASSQDYRGIYEQYF
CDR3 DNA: TGCGCCAGCAGCCAAGATTACAGGGGGATCTACGAGCAGTACTTC

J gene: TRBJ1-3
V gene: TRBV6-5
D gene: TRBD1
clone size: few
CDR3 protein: CASSHGTGYGNTIYF
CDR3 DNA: TGTGCCAGCAGCCACGGGACAGGGTATGGAAACACCATATATTTT

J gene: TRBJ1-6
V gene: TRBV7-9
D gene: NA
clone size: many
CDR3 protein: CASSLSRFGNSPLHF
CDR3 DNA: TGTGCCAGCAGCTTGAGTCGTTTTGGTAATTCACCCCTCCACTTT

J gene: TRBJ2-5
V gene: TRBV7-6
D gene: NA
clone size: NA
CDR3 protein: CASSLSEGAQYF
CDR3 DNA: TGTGCCAGCAGCTTGTCCGAAGGGGCCCAGTACTTC

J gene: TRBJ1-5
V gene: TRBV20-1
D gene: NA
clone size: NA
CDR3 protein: CSARVPGTQNQPQHF
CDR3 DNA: TGCAGTGCTAGAGTTCCAGGGACGCAAAATCAGCCCCAGCATTTT

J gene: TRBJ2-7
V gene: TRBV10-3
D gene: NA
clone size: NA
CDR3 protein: CAIKKGLGNYEQYF
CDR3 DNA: TGTGCCATCAAAAAAGGACTCGGAAACTACGAGCAGTACTTC

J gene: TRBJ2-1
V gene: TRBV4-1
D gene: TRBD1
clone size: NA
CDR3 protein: CASSQEGTGGSYNEQFF
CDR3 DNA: TGCGCCAGCAGCCAAGAAGGAACAGGGGGATCCTACAATGAGCAGTTCTTC